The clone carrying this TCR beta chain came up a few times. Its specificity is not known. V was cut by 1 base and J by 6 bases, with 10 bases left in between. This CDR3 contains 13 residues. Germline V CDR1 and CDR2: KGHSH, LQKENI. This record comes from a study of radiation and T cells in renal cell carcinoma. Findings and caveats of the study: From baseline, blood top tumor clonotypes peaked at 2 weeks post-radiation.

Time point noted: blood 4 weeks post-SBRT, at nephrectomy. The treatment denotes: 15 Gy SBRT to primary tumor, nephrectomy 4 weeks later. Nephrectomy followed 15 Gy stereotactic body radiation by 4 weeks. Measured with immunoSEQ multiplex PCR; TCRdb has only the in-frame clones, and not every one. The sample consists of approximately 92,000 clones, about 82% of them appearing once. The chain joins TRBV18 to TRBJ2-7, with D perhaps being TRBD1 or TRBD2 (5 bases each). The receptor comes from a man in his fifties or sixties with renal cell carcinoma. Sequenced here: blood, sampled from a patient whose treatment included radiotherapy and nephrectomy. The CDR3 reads CASSPHSGSEQYF. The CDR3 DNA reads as TGTGCCAGCTCACCACATTCAGGGAGCGAGCAGTACTTC.